This TCR beta chain was captured in a study of blood T cell repertoires in COVID-19 (dated by TCRdb to 2019 to 2021). Looking at the study overall: Samples from collaborators originated in the United States, Italy and Spain and spanned both the acute and convalescent phases of COVID-19. Samples were obtained from the ongoing ImmuneRACE study (first 160 participants) and from over 1,000 subjects provided by 6 global collaborators. The prospective study material was composed of cDNA or gDNA derived from T cells, B-cell-depleted T cells, or PBMCs. Where available, HLA class I and class II types were obtained from metadata supplied by the sample provider rather than from assay-based typing. A freely available public database, intended as a resource for researchers studying the immune response to SARS-CoV-2, is where the repertoires were released. Subjects who had been exposed to COVID-19, were actively infected with it, or had recovered from it provided the deeply sampled blood TCRbeta repertoires that made up the dataset. A de-identified subject ID, COVID-19 status, age in years and sex were almost always included in the sample metadata.

The full study reports these points: The amount of clinical and demographic metadata varied by source and participant and was provided uncurated.

CDR1 and CDR2, per the germline V gene (reference sequence), are GTSNPN and SVGIG. From cysteine to phenylalanine, the CDR3 is 14 amino acids long. The retained sequence is limited to the CDR3, 42 bases, with the frame set at the first base. Trimming at the junction amounts to 4 bases on V and 8 bases on J, and the germline ends lie 20 bases apart. In the prospective study, participants were roughly 18 to 95 years old, resided in approximately 25 geographic areas of the United States, and were enrolled through a virtual design. In the prospective study, cohorts were assigned on the basis of participant-reported clinical history obtained from a screening survey and a study questionnaire. ImmuneRACE Cohort 3 recovered participants were defined by two consecutive negative NP/OP PCR tests, healthcare professional clearance, or symptom resolution. In the prospective study, whole blood, serum and a nasopharyngeal or oropharyngeal swab were collected from each participant by mobile phlebotomists. Participants in the prospective study had the option to provide additional blood draws and questionnaires over an approximately 2-month period. Prospective study blood samples were shipped either frozen or at room temperature before DNA extraction.

About this clone: What antigen it recognizes has not been identified. No base quality information exists; no much larger clone differs at one position.

TCRbeta CDR3 regions were amplified from genomic DNA using the immunoSEQ Assay, a bias-controlled multiplex PCR. The authors' analysis ran thus. Nucleated cell counts per sample were estimated from amplification of reference gene primers within the assay. Sequence reads were collapsed and filtered to measure the absolute abundance of every unique TCRbeta CDR3 rearrangement. Productive Simpson clonality was computed per sample as the square root of Simpson's diversity index over productive rearrangements. The table was pulled from immuneACCESS by TCRdb, which kept in-frame rearrangements only. Such tables lose some clones; where checked, under half of the loss comes from unresolved V genes, and the rest has no known cause. From that table come the V and J calls and clone size; the DNA was used to work out D and trimming. Counted in this sample were about 200,000 clones; approximately 90% of them appeared once. The ten most abundant clones make up 1.2% of the sample.

Sequencing input: PBMCs or T cells enriched from blood (not recorded which). The receptor was derived from a man in his thirties or forties who had recovered from COVID-19. The chain couples TRBV30 to TRBJ1-2; the D segment cannot be called with confidence. The base sequence is TGTGCCTGGACTAAACAATCGCAGGTCCAAGGCTACACCTTC. Translation gives CAWTKQSQVQGYTF.